This T cell receptor (beta chain) was documented in a study of technical replicates of blood from a handful of donors. Measured with immunoSEQ multiplex PCR; TCRdb has only the in-frame clones, and not every one. The sample consists of around 100,000 clones, 85% to 95% of them appearing once. V was pared by 2 bases and J by 8 bases, with 11 bases between. Germline V gene lookup returns CDR1 SGDLS and CDR2 YYNGEE. The CDR3 is 13 residues long. This TCR was sampled from a human donor in good health. Source material: T cells isolated from PBMCs. V gene TRBV9 combines with J gene TRBJ2-1; D uncertain. The CDR3 nucleotides are TGTGCCAGCAGCGTCTCCGAGCCTCATGAGCAGTTCTTC. Amino acids: CASSVSEPHEQFF.